The 19 T cell receptor beta chains below come from one sample, sequenced in a study of T-cell reconstitution after alpha-beta-depleted transplantation in children. Unique molecular identifiers were incorporated during preparation of the TCRbeta library. MiXCR was run by TCRdb on the PCR reads, yielding one entry per CDR3 protein. This sample has more than 400,000 distinct CDR3 sequences, with roughly 44% found just once. The source material was PBMCs, sampled before TCRalphabeta/CD19-depleted stem cell transplant. Receptors originate from a girl aged 2 to 10 with aplastic anemia, due to receive a stem cell transplant.

The chain recombines TRBV28 with TRBJ2-7; 8 positions match TRBD2. The CDR3 runs to 15 residues. Germline V CDR1 and CDR2: MDHEN, SYDVKM. The V and J ends lost 3 bases and 4 bases, in that order; junction bases with no gene match: 8. CDR3 sequence reads: CASSFRGGPLYEQYF. CDR3 sequence (DNA): TGTGCCAGCAGTTTTCGCGGGGGGCCGTTATACGAGCAGTACTTC.

This chain links TRBV25-1 with TRBJ2-2; 9 bases match TRBD2. There are 14 residues in the CDR3. V shed 8 bases, J shed 2 bases, and the junction held 3 bases outside the gene matches. Germline lookup yields CDR1 MGHDK and CDR2 SYGVNS. CDR3 DNA sequence: TGTGCCAGCTCTAGCGGGGTCAACACCGGGGAGCTGTTTTTT. It yields the protein CASSSGVNTGELFF.

This clonotype was observed many times. CDR3 sequence: CASSPGTDSYEQYF. The CDR3 coding sequence is TGTGCCAGCAGTCCGGGGACTGACTCCTACGAGCAGTACTTC. This sequence joins TRBV27 and TRBJ2-7; D perhaps matches TRBD2 (6 bases). V lost 5 bases to trimming and J lost 0 bases, with 11 bases between them. The length of the CDR3 is 14 residues. Germline values: CDR1 MNHEY, CDR2 SMNVEV (reference sequence).

This rearrangement joins TRBV10-3 to TRBJ2-7; the match to TRBD1 covers 9 bases. Trimming at V came to 4 bases and at J to 1 base, leaving 5 bases not matched to a gene. Germline V gene lookup returns CDR1 ENHRY and CDR2 SYGVKD. The CDR3 runs to 15 residues. CDR3 DNA: TGTGCCATCAGTGGGGGGGGGACAGGGTCCTACGAGCAGTACTTC. Encoded protein: CAISGGGTGSYEQYF.

J is TRBJ2-1 and V is TRBV11-2; unclear D gene. The CDR3 length is 19 residues. CDR1 and CDR2 (germline): SGHAT, FQNNGV. V was pared by 5 bases and J by 0 bases, with 23 bases between. CDR3 protein: CASSPMDVIGKSSYNEQFF. CDR3 coding DNA: TGTGCCAGCAGCCCGATGGACGTAATAGGGAAGAGCTCCTACAATGAGCAGTTCTTC.

The V and J genes are TRBV5-1 and TRBJ2-5; TRBD1 aligns across 12 bases. Trimming at V came to 4 bases and at J to 4 bases, leaving 11 bases not matched to a gene. Per the germline V gene, CDR1 is SGHRS and CDR2 is YFSETQ. The CDR3 loop spans 17 amino acids. In DNA, the CDR3 is TGCGCCAGCAGCACCCGCCCGGGACAGGGGGCCGGAGAGACCCAGTACTTC. The encoded protein is CASSTRPGQGAGETQYF.

V is TRBV20-1 and J is TRBJ1-2, with D possibly matching TRBD1 (5 bases). CDR1 is DFQATT, CDR2 SNEGSKA, per germline (reference sequence). This CDR3 contains 11 residues. Here the CDR3 reads CSAPGHYGYTF. As DNA, the CDR3 is TGCAGCGCGCCGGGGCACTATGGCTACACCTTC.

This clonotype occurred many times. The rearrangement uses TRBV20-1 and TRBJ2-5; D is unresolved. Germline V gives CDR1 DFQATT, CDR2 SNEGSKA (reference sequence). The V gene lost 2 bases and the J gene lost 2 bases, with 3 bases spanning the gap. The CDR3 contains 11 residues. CDR3 protein: CSARPQETQYF. Here the CDR3 DNA reads TGCAGTGCTAGACCGCAAGAGACCCAGTACTTC.

The table lists this clonotype with many counts. V usage is TRBV11-2 and J usage is TRBJ2-1, with TRBD2 matching 7 bases. Germline V gene lookup returns CDR1 SGHAT and CDR2 FQNNGV. V lost 4 bases to trimming and J lost 5 bases; unmatched junction nucleotides: 11. The CDR3 contains 16 residues. CDR3 sequence (DNA): TGTGCCAGCAGCTCCCTCCGACTAGCAGGGAACAATGAGCAGTTCTTC. Translating gives CASSSLRLAGNNEQFF.

The rearrangement uses TRBV20-1 and TRBJ2-7; 11 bases agree with TRBD2. From germline, CDR1 is DFQATT and CDR2 SNEGSKA (reference sequence). This CDR3 is 19 amino acids long. Trimming removed 1 base from V and 0 bases from J; junction bases left unmatched: 14. CDR3 in amino acids: CSARARLAGRPLGSYEQYF. The CDR3, as DNA: TGCAGTGCTAGAGCCCGACTAGCGGGGAGGCCATTGGGCTCCTACGAGCAGTACTTC.

This chain connects TRBV20-1 to TRBJ1-4, with 7 nucleotides matching TRBD1. Germline CDR1 reads DFQATT; CDR2 reads SNEGSKA (reference sequence). The junction had 7 bases not matched to a gene; V was cut back by 6 bases and J by 6 bases. The CDR3 runs 13 residues. The CDR3 here is CSATGQADEKLFF. CDR3 DNA sequence: TGCAGTGCCACCGGACAGGCGGATGAAAAACTGTTTTTT.

This clonotype occurred many times. This rearrangement joins TRBV28 to TRBJ2-7; D possibly uses TRBD1 or TRBD2 (6 bases each). Trimming shortened V by 2 bases and J by 2 bases, and 13 bases separated the two germline ends. The CDR3 runs 15 residues. CDR1 and CDR2 from the germline V gene are MDHEN and SYDVKM. CDR3 DNA: TGTGCCAGCAGTTTAAACGGAGGGGGGACCTACGAGCAGTACTTC. It encodes CASSLNGGGTYEQYF.

Ten or more counts support this clonotype. J is TRBJ2-7 and V is TRBV20-1; perhaps D is TRBD1 or TRBD2 (5 bases each). The CDR3 has 12 amino acids. V was cut by 3 bases and J by 2 bases, with 8 bases left in between. Germline-derived CDR1 and CDR2 are DFQATT and SNEGSKA (reference sequence). The CDR3 reads CSARGVTYEQYF. The CDR3, as DNA: TGCAGTGCTAGGGGGGTGACCTACGAGCAGTACTTC.

This clonotype showed up just a few times. The chain uses TRBV13 and TRBJ1-2; D is perhaps TRBD1 (6 bases). From germline, CDR1 is PRHDT and CDR2 FYEKMQ (reference sequence). The CDR3 length is 16 residues. The ends were cut back, 4 bases at V and 4 bases at J, with 19 bases in the middle. The CDR3 DNA sequence: TGTGCCAGCAGCTGGACCGGGACAAGGGATGTCTATGGCTACACCTTC. It yields the protein CASSWTGTRDVYGYTF. The variable domain in full, completed from reference TRBV13 and TRBJ1-2, reads AAGVIQSPRHLIKEKRETATLKCYPIPRHDTVYWYQQGPGQDPQFLISFYEKMQSDKGSIPDRFSAQQFSDYHSELNMSSLELGDSALYFCASSWTGTRDVYGYTFGSGTRLTVV.

This chain uses TRBV3-1 with TRBJ2-7; TRBD2 agrees at 7 bases. The CDR3 runs 14 residues. V lost 1 base to trimming and J lost 9 bases; unmatched junction nucleotides: 9. Germline V gene data show CDR1 as LGHDT and CDR2 as YNNKEL (reference sequence). In nucleotides, the CDR3 is TGTGCCAGCAGCCAAGCGGGAAGCCTAGCGGTGCAGTACTTC. It encodes CASSQAGSLAVQYF.

This chain connects TRBV20-1 to TRBJ1-2; D is unclear. The germline CDR1 and CDR2 sequences are DFQATT and SNEGSKA (reference sequence). V was pared by 5 bases and J by 8 bases, with 12 bases between. This CDR3 comprises 11 residues. The CDR3: CSAPTRRGYTF. The CDR3 DNA reads as TGCAGTGCTCCGACTCGAAGGGGCTACACCTTC.

This clonotype was seen repeatedly, ten times or more. V usage is TRBV20-1 and J usage is TRBJ2-7; perhaps TRBD1 as D (5 bases). The V end lost 2 bases, the J end lost 0 bases, and 17 bases lay between the germline ends. The CDR3 spans 16 residues. Germline CDR1 reads DFQATT; CDR2 reads SNEGSKA (reference sequence). This chain's CDR3 is CSARIPPQGPSYEQYF. In nucleotides, the CDR3 is TGCAGTGCTAGAATCCCCCCGCAGGGTCCCTCCTACGAGCAGTACTTC.

In its sample, this clonotype was seen many times. J is TRBJ1-1 and V is TRBV12-3 or TRBV12-4, with unresolved D. Trimming took off 1 base at V and 0 bases at J, with 9 bases between the two ends. This CDR3 has 15 residues. The CDR3, as DNA: TGTGCCAGCAGTTTAGAAGGCCGATTGAACACTGAAGCTTTCTTT. Encoded protein: CASSLEGRLNTEAFF.

The V gene is TRBV5-1, the J gene TRBJ2-5, with 10 nucleotides matching TRBD2. J lost 5 bases, V lost 4 bases, and 17 bases had no gene match. Germline values: CDR1 SGHRS, CDR2 YFSETQ. CDR3 length: 18 amino acids. The CDR3 loop reads CASSTTGTSASLWETQYF. CDR3 sequence (DNA): TGCGCCAGCAGCACGACCGGGACTAGCGCAAGCCTTTGGGAGACCCAGTACTTC.